A single sample gave rise to the 10 T cell receptor beta chains below, sequenced in a study of CD8 T cells in ankylosing spondylitis. Study results and caveats: Fewer than 10 highly homologous variants formed a TCR beta motif that appeared characteristic of ankylosing spondylitis blood.

One entry per CDR3 protein results from TCRdb running MiXCR on the 5' RACE reads. This sample has fewer than 650,000 distinct CDR3 sequences, with about an eighth found just once. For these receptors, no antigen is known. Sequenced sample: blood, either unsorted or a sorted T cell fraction (not recorded which). These TCRs come from a male donor with ankylosing spondylitis.

This rearrangement joins TRBV25-1 to TRBJ2-7; 9 nucleotides agree with TRBD2. CDR1 MGHDK and CDR2 SYGVNS come from the germline V gene. The V gene end was trimmed by 6 bases and the J gene end by 1 base; junction bases not matched to a gene: 10. There are 16 residues in the CDR3. The CDR3 DNA is TGTGCCAGCAGATTGAAAGCGGGGGGTGATTCCTACGAGCAGTACGTC. This codes for CASRLKAGGDSYEQYV.

The CDR3 loop is CASSQDGGTVSTDTQYF. CDR3 DNA sequence: TGTGCCAGCAGCCAAGACGGGGGGACAGTCAGCACAGATACGCAGTATTTT. The rearrangement joins TRBV14 to TRBJ2-3; D tentatively reads TRBD1 or TRBD2 (7 bases each). V lost 0 bases to trimming and J lost 0 bases, with 13 bases between them. Germline V gene lookup returns CDR1 SGHDN and CDR2 FVKESK. The CDR3 consists of 17 residues.

This clonotype was found a few times. The chain joins TRBV29-1 to TRBJ2-5; no clear D gene. The V gene's germline CDR1 is SQVTM and CDR2 ANQGSEA. CDR3 length: 12 residues. Trimming shortened V by 4 bases and J by 4 bases, and 10 bases separated the two germline ends. CDR3: CSVVPSGETQYF. The DNA for the CDR3 is TGCAGCGTTGTACCCTCTGGAGAGACCCAGTACTTC.

This clonotype was seen many times. The chain combines TRBV3-1 with TRBJ2-1; D gene unclear. Trimming removed 1 base from V and 9 bases from J, with 4 bases in between. The CDR3 has 11 residues. The germline CDR1 and CDR2 sequences are LGHDT and YNNKEL (reference sequence). Here the CDR3 DNA reads TGTGCCAGCAGCCAAGGGGGTGAGCAGTTCTTC. This sequence encodes CASSQGGEQFF.

This clonotype was observed a handful of times. The genes are TRBV20-1 and TRBJ1-2, with D maybe TRBD1 (6 bases). V was pared by 6 bases and J by 4 bases, with 12 bases between. Per germline, CDR1 DFQATT and CDR2 SNEGSKA (reference sequence). This CDR3 has 12 amino acids. Here the CDR3 reads CSAETGRYGYTF. The CDR3 DNA reads TGCAGTGCCGAAACAGGGCGCTATGGCTACACCTTC.

The CDR3 region is CASSLRTSGKLGNEQFF. CDR3 nucleotides: TGTGCCAGCAGTCTCAGGACTAGCGGGAAACTAGGGAATGAGCAGTTCTTC. The V call is TRBV12-3 or TRBV12-4, the J call TRBJ2-1; TRBD2 matches 12 bases. V trimming: 5 bases; J trimming: 7 bases; junction bases outside the gene matches: 12. CDR3 length equals 17 residues.

The J gene is TRBJ1-2, the V gene TRBV20-1, with 9 bases fitting TRBD1. The CDR3 extends over 15 amino acids. Germline V gene sequence: CDR1 DFQATT, CDR2 SNEGSKA (reference sequence). Trimming at V came to 5 bases and at J to 8 bases, leaving 15 bases not matched to a gene. CDR3 DNA: TGCAGTGCTGATGGACAGGGGCGCACCGCCTGGGGCTACACCTTC. Translation: CSADGQGRTAWGYTF.

This sequence joins TRBV12-3 or TRBV12-4 and TRBJ2-5, with TRBD1 matching 10 bases. The CDR3 spans 14 residues. The V segment lost 9 bases and the J segment 1 base; nucleotides outside the gene matches: 5. CDR3 in DNA: TGTGCCAGTGCGGACAGGGGGGCCCAAGAGACCCAGTACTTC. Translated: CASADRGAQETQYF.

The CDR3 spells CASSIRGEGLGTGELFF. The CDR3 nucleotides are TGTGCCAGTAGTATAAGAGGGGAGGGCCTAGGGACCGGGGAGCTGTTTTTT. The rearrangement joins TRBV19 to TRBJ2-2; 7 nucleotides match TRBD2. The length of the CDR3 is 17 residues. Losses at the gene ends were 2 bases for V and 5 bases for J; bases not matched to a gene: 11. From germline, CDR1 is LNHDA and CDR2 SQIVND (reference sequence).

The chain uses TRBV20-1 and TRBJ2-1; D might be TRBD1 (6 bases). V lost 7 bases and J 2 bases, leaving 15 bases between the germline ends. The CDR3 consists of 14 residues. In germline, CDR1 is DFQATT, CDR2 SNEGSKA (reference sequence). The CDR3 protein is CSDTRGGPYNEQFF. The CDR3 coding sequence is TGCAGTGACACCCGAGGGGGTCCCTACAATGAGCAGTTCTTC.